These 18 T cell receptor beta chains originate from one sample sequenced in a study of OX40 agonist ivuxolimab in advanced cancers. Data came from immunoSEQ multiplex PCR; TCRdb stores just in-frame clones and leaves some out. The sample has 70,000 to 100,000 clones, around nine tenths seen once. The sample here was CD4+ or CD8+ T cells sorted from blood, taken in a trial of the OX40 agonist ivuxolimab. The receptors come from an adult with an advanced solid tumor such as melanoma, head and neck, liver or kidney cancer.

This rearrangement joins TRBV11-1 to TRBJ2-3; 8 bases fit TRBD2. Germline lookup yields CDR1 SGHAT and CDR2 FQDESV (reference sequence). The CDR3 loop spans 16 amino acids. V trimming: 5 bases; J trimming: 4 bases; junction bases outside the gene matches: 11. CDR3 bases: TGTGCCAGCAGCCACAATCCGGGACTAGTATCAGATACGCAGTATTTT. Translation gives CASSHNPGLVSDTQYF.

V and J are TRBV18 and TRBJ2-3, with D tentatively TRBD2 (5 bases). Germline-derived CDR1 and CDR2 are KGHSH and LQKENI. Trimming removed 3 bases from V and 4 bases from J, with 11 bases in between. The CDR3 has 14 amino acids. The CDR3 here is CASSPNPRADTQYF. CDR3 coding DNA: TGTGCCAGCTCACCCAATCCGAGGGCAGATACGCAGTATTTT.

The chain recombines TRBV19 with TRBJ2-6; 7 bases align to TRBD1. This CDR3 has 16 residues. Germline assignment: CDR1 LNHDA and CDR2 SQIVND (reference sequence). V gave up 9 bases and J gave up 2 bases; unmatched junction bases: 10. This chain's CDR3 is CARGSDGQAGANVLTF. As DNA, the CDR3 is TGTGCCAGGGGATCGGACGGACAGGCTGGGGCCAACGTCCTGACTTTC. Variable domain in full (rest from reference TRBV19 and TRBJ2-6): DGGITQSPKYLFRKEGQNVTLSCEQNLNHDAMYWYRQDPGQGLRLIYYSQIVNDFQKGDIAEGYSVSREKKESFPLTVTSAQKNPTAFYLCARGSDGQAGANVLTFGAGSRLTVL.

This sequence joins TRBV7-2 and TRBJ2-1; D perhaps matches TRBD1 (6 bases). V was pared by 4 bases and J by 4 bases, with 8 bases between. This CDR3 region has 13 residues. The V gene's germline CDR1 is SGHTA and CDR2 FQGNSA. This CDR3 reads CASSSGTYNEQFF. The CDR3 DNA reads TGTGCCAGCAGCTCCGGGACATACAATGAGCAGTTCTTC.

The chain links TRBV7-9 to TRBJ2-3; D is unclear. Germline V gene lookup returns CDR1 SEHNR and CDR2 FQNEAQ (reference sequence). The length of the CDR3 is 13 residues. V was cut by 11 bases and J by 0 bases, with 12 bases left in between. The CDR3 coding sequence is TGTGCCGGGAAATCACTAAGCACAGATACGCAGTATTTT. Amino acid sequence: CAGKSLSTDTQYF.

The genes are TRBV7-8 and TRBJ2-5; 9 bases agree with TRBD2. Gene TRBJ2-7 matches the end of the DNA better, so the J call may be wrong. The CDR3 has 15 residues. Germline V gene lookup returns CDR1 SGHVS and CDR2 FQNEAQ. The CDR3 protein is CASTTTSGGSYEQYF. The CDR3 region has the DNA TGTGCCAGCACCACGACTAGCGGAGGCTCCTACGAGCAGTACTTC.

The chain uses TRBV18 and TRBJ2-6; D possibly corresponds to TRBD2 (6 bases). The CDR3 has 18 residues. V was pared by 4 bases and J by 0 bases, with 16 bases between. In germline, CDR1 is KGHSH, CDR2 LQKENI. The CDR3 loop reads CASSQGRDSSSGANVLTF. CDR3 in DNA: TGTGCCAGCTCACAGGGGCGGGACTCTAGCTCTGGGGCCAACGTCCTGACTTTC.

The rearrangement joins TRBV7-2 to TRBJ2-1; no clear D gene. Trimming shortened V by 8 bases and J by 1 base, and 9 bases separated the two germline ends. Looked up from germline, CDR1 is SGHTA and CDR2 is FQGNSA. The CDR3 runs 13 residues. Here the CDR3 reads CASATVSYNEQFF. The CDR3, as DNA: TGTGCCAGCGCCACAGTTTCCTACAATGAGCAGTTCTTC.

This chain connects TRBV11-3 to TRBJ2-2; weak D call: TRBD2 (5 bases). Germline V CDR1 and CDR2: SGHNT, YENEEA. Trimming stripped 7 bases from V and 2 bases from J, with 17 bases between. This CDR3 is 16 amino acids long. This CDR3 is CASTNAERLNTGELFF. The CDR3 nucleotides are TGTGCCAGCACCAATGCGGAGCGGCTAAACACCGGGGAGCTGTTTTTT.

J is TRBJ1-3 and V is TRBV7-9; no firm D call. The CDR3 extends over 14 amino acids. Germline loops: CDR1 SEHNR, CDR2 FQNEAQ (reference sequence). V lost 5 bases, J lost 3 bases, and 11 bases lay in between. Here the CDR3 DNA reads TGTGCCAGCAGCCCGGTAGCAGTTGGAAACACCATATATTTT. Protein: CASSPVAVGNTIYF.

The V and J genes are TRBV2 and TRBJ2-7, with D possibly matching TRBD2 (6 bases). Per germline, CDR1 SNHLY and CDR2 FYNNEI. The CDR3 runs to 13 residues. Trimming stripped 5 bases from V and 3 bases from J, with 11 bases between. As DNA, the CDR3 is TGTGCCAGCAGTAGGGACTCCCTCTACGAGCAGTACTTC. Amino acid sequence: CASSRDSLYEQYF. The full variable domain, its missing parts supplied by reference TRBV2 and TRBJ2-7, is EPEVTQTPSHQVTQMGQEVILRCVPISNHLYFYWYRQILGQKVEFLVSFYNNEISEKSEIFDDQFSVERPDGSNFTLKIRSTKLEDSAMYFCASSRDSLYEQYFGPGTRLTVT.

The V call is TRBV2, the J call TRBJ1-1; tentative D call: TRBD1 (5 bases). CDR1 SNHLY and CDR2 FYNNEI come from the germline V gene. Between the trimmed V and J ends, which lost 2 bases and 0 bases, there was a span of 16 bases. The CDR3 is made up of 17 amino acids. The CDR3 region has the DNA TGTGCCAGCAGTGAATCGAGACAGAAATTCATGAACACTGAAGCTTTCTTT. Protein product: CASSESRQKFMNTEAFF.

The chain recombines TRBV7-8 with TRBJ2-1, with a possible D match to TRBD2 (6 bases). CDR1 is SGHVS and CDR2 is FQNEAQ in the germline V gene. V lost 4 bases, J lost 9 bases, and 25 bases lay in between. This CDR3 contains 17 residues. CDR3 amino acids: CASSSRRGPDQRFEQFF. In DNA form, the CDR3 reads TGTGCCAGCAGCTCGAGGCGGGGTCCTGACCAGAGGTTTGAGCAGTTCTTC.

The chain recombines TRBV6-5 with TRBJ2-7; 8 nucleotides line up with TRBD2. Germline V CDR1 and CDR2: MNHEY, SVGAGI. CDR3 length: 13 amino acids. V was pared by 10 bases and J by 2 bases, with 7 bases of the junction left unmatched. CDR3 nucleotide sequence: TGTGCCACCGCGGGGGGTAGGGCCTACGAGCAGTACTTC. It is translated as CATAGGRAYEQYF.

CDR3 bases: TGTGCCAGCAGTTTATACCCCCAGGGAAGTAGAACGGCTAATGAAAAACTGTTTTTT. Translating gives CASSLYPQGSRTANEKLFF. J is TRBJ1-4 and V is TRBV27; the D gene is possibly TRBD1 (5 bases). Germline values: CDR1 MNHEY, CDR2 SMNVEV (reference sequence). Trimming removed 1 base from V and 3 bases from J, with 21 bases in between. This CDR3 has 19 residues.

This clone came up a few times. CDR3 amino acids: CASSEPGQGIYGYTF. As DNA, the CDR3 is TGTGCCAGCAGTGAACCGGGACAGGGTATCTATGGCTACACCTTC. The chain couples TRBV6-1 to TRBJ1-2, with 9 nucleotides matching TRBD1. V lost 2 bases, J lost 4 bases, and 5 bases stayed unmatched. Germline V lookup: CDR1 MNHNS, CDR2 SASEGT. The CDR3 has 15 residues.

The chain recombines TRBV5-1 with TRBJ2-3, with 9 bases lining up with TRBD2. J gave up 4 bases and V 7 bases, and 19 bases lay outside the gene matches. The CDR3 runs to 18 residues. Germline CDR1 is SGHRS and CDR2 is YFSETQ. In DNA form, the CDR3 reads TGCGCCAGCTCGGACCTAGCGGGACGGCTCTTAACGTCAGATACGCAGTATTTT. It specifies CASSDLAGRLLTSDTQYF.

The chain carries TRBV4-1 and TRBJ2-7, with 10 bases aligning to TRBD1. Germline CDR1 is MGHRA and CDR2 is YSYEKL. Losses at the gene ends were 1 base for V and 6 bases for J; bases not matched to a gene: 3. This CDR3 region has 14 residues. CDR3 nucleotide sequence: TGCGCCAGCAGCCAAGGACAGGGGGCTTTCGAGCAGTACTTC. It encodes CASSQGQGAFEQYF.